This T cell receptor beta chain is drawn from a study of breast tumors, draining lymph nodes, adjacent tissues. This clonotype was detected a few times. The lymph nodes were axillary draining lymph nodes from breast cancer patients. TCRdb itself ran the multiplex PCR reads through MiXCR, one entry per CDR3 protein. The profile shows some 85,000 distinct CDR3 sequences, over 25% of them singletons. This TCR came from a female donor with breast cancer. Some clones in this sample may be carry-over from other donors' samples. Sequenced: axillary lymph node tissue.

The CDR3 sequence: CASSRHPRGDTEAFF. The CDR3 DNA sequence: TGTGCCAGCAGTCGCCACCCGCGGGGGGACACTGAAGCTTTCTTT. V is TRBV6-1 and J is TRBJ1-1; tentative D call: TRBD1 (5 bases). The CDR3 has 15 residues. Germline V gives CDR1 MNHNS, CDR2 SASEGT. The V end was cut by 5 bases, the J end by 3 bases, with 16 bases between.